This entry lists 20 T cell receptor beta chains sequenced from one sample in a study of response to subunit inactivated influenza vaccine. MiXCR was run by TCRdb on the RT-PCR reads, yielding one entry per CDR3 protein. The sample comprises around 500,000 distinct CDR3 sequences, roughly 9.8% of which are singletons, and less than 15% rests with the top ten. The starting material was PBMCs from blood, obtained 45 days after vaccination. These receptors were collected from a man aged 50-60 years who received an inactivated influenza vaccine.

This clonotype appeared a few times. This chain uses TRBV21-1 with TRBJ2-7; TRBD1, the table's D call, lacks a check against the DNA. TRBV21-1 counts as a pseudogene. The CDR3 has 14 amino acids. Written as DNA, the CDR3 is TGTGCCAGCAGCAGGCCGGGACAACCATACGAGCAGTACTTC. Protein: CASSRPGQPYEQYF.

The sample holds many counts of this clonotype. This chain links TRBV6-5 with TRBJ2-1, with D uncertain. There are 15 residues in the CDR3. Trimming took off 2 bases at V and 0 bases at J, with 8 bases between the two ends. Germline values: CDR1 MNHEY, CDR2 SVGAGI. The CDR3: CASSYEASSYNEQFF. Here the CDR3 DNA reads TGTGCCAGCAGTTACGAGGCTAGCTCCTACAATGAGCAGTTCTTC.

This rearrangement joins TRBV4-3 to TRBJ2-7; perhaps TRBD2 as D (5 bases). Trimming removed 0 bases from V and 2 bases from J, with 11 bases in between. Germline CDR1 reads LGHNA; CDR2 reads YSLEER. The CDR3 loop spans 15 amino acids. The CDR3 bases are TGCGCCAGCAGCCAAGAGCGGGCAGGTACCTACGAGCAGTACTTC. Translated: CASSQERAGTYEQYF.

This clonotype was seen more than once but under ten times. The gene calls are TRBV7-6 and TRBJ2-5; D possibly corresponds to TRBD1 (5 bases). Trimming pared 6 bases from V and 0 bases from J, leaving 14 bases between. Germline V lookup: CDR1 SGHVS, CDR2 FNYEAQ. This CDR3 is 15 amino acids long. CDR3 amino acids: CASSPTVNNQETQYF. The CDR3 bases are TGTGCCAGCAGTCCGACAGTTAATAACCAAGAGACCCAGTACTTC.

This clonotype was recorded many times. The CDR3 nucleotides read TGTGCCACCAGTGATGAGGGACTAGCGGGGTACAATGAGCAGTTCTTC. The encoded protein is CATSDEGLAGYNEQFF. The rearrangement joins TRBV24-1 to TRBJ2-1; 13 nucleotides line up with TRBD2. The CDR3 has 16 amino acids. The trim removed 3 bases at V and 4 bases at J, leaving 2 bases unmatched. Germline V lookup: CDR1 KGHDR, CDR2 SFDVKD.

This clonotype was seen a few times. The CDR3, as DNA: TGTGCCAGCAGTTTATCGAAATATCAGCCCCAGCATTTT. Translated: CASSLSKYQPQHF. The rearrangement links TRBV28 to TRBJ1-5; D is unclear. Germline CDR1 is MDHEN and CDR2 is SYDVKM. This CDR3 is built from 13 residues. V lost 1 base and J lost 5, with 6 bases in between.

Details on this clonotype: A read error may explain this, as a much larger clone is one base away. This chain connects TRBV11-2 to TRBJ2-1; D might be TRBD1 or TRBD2, each matching 5 bases. V gave up 0 bases and J gave up 0 bases, with 6 bases separating them. Germline CDR1 and CDR2: SGHAT and FQNNGV. This CDR3 has 15 amino acids. In DNA form, the CDR3 reads TGTGCCAGCAGCTTAGACGGGGCCTCCTACAATGAGCAGTTCTTC. Its translation: CASSLDGASYNEQFF.

This clonotype was picked up a small number of times. V usage is TRBV6-2 or TRBV6-3 and J usage is TRBJ2-1, with 10 bases that match TRBD2. The germline CDR1 and CDR2 sequences are MNHEY and SVGEGT. This CDR3 contains 22 residues. The V and J ends lost 5 bases and 3 bases, in that order; junction bases with no gene match: 25. The chain's CDR3 is CASSNGGLRGLARLDVYNEQFF. The CDR3, as DNA: TGTGCCAGCAGTAACGGGGGGCTTAGGGGACTAGCGAGATTAGACGTCTACAATGAGCAGTTCTTC.

This CDR3 reads CASSWHRGNSNQPQHF. The CDR3 nucleotides read TGTGCCAGCAGCTGGCACCGAGGTAATAGCAATCAGCCCCAGCATTTT. This chain joins TRBV11-2 and TRBJ1-5; D not certain. The CDR3 has 16 amino acids. The V gene lost 4 bases and the J gene lost 0 bases, with 13 bases spanning the gap. CDR1 is SGHAT, CDR2 FQNNGV, per germline.

For this clonotype: The junction does not match germline at one end; this may be a read error. The genes are TRBV19 and TRBJ2-4; unclear D gene. Looked up from germline, CDR1 is LNHDA and CDR2 is SQIVND (reference sequence). The CDR3 runs 12 residues. CDR3 DNA: TGTGCCAGTAGTGCCCTTGGCAGCCCTCACCACTTC. Translation gives CASSALGSPHHF.

The chain recombines TRBV2 with TRBJ1-5, with unresolved D. Germline-derived CDR1 and CDR2 are SNHLY and FYNNEI. Deletions cut 5 bases from V and 2 bases from J, with 7 bases between. The CDR3 is 13 amino acids. The CDR3 DNA sequence: TGTGCCAGCAGTACCTTGGGCAATCAGCCCCAGCATTTT. Protein product: CASSTLGNQPQHF. Full variable domain (outside the CDR3, taken from reference TRBV2 and TRBJ1-5): EPEVTQTPSHQVTQMGQEVILRCVPISNHLYFYWYRQILGQKVEFLVSFYNNEISEKSEIFDDQFSVERPDGSNFTLKIRSTKLEDSAMYFCASSTLGNQPQHFGDGTRLSIL.

This chain connects TRBV10-2 to TRBJ1-1; the D is unclear. The CDR3 extends over 13 amino acids. Trimming removed 5 bases at V and 6 bases at J, with 13 bases between. Germline CDR1 WSHSY, CDR2 SAAADI. The CDR3 region is CASSPRKLAEAFF. The CDR3 DNA reads as TGCGCCAGCAGTCCTCGAAAGCTCGCTGAAGCTTTCTTT.

This clonotype was seen only a few times. The DNA for the CDR3 is TGTGCCAGCAGTTTGGCTAGCGGGAGAATCGACGAGCAGTACTTC. It codes for CASSLASGRIDEQYF. The V and J genes are TRBV6-5 and TRBJ2-7; 10 bases are shared with TRBD2. Per germline, CDR1 MNHEY and CDR2 SVGAGI. The ends lost 4 bases at V and 5 bases at J; junction bases unmatched: 8. The CDR3 is 15 amino acids.

This clonotype was counted ten times or more. The CDR3, as DNA: TGTGCCAGCAGCTTACTATACCAGGGCTATGAGCAGTTCTTC. Protein sequence: CASSLLYQGYEQFF. This chain links TRBV11-2 with TRBJ2-1; D possibly corresponds to TRBD1 (5 bases). The CDR3 is made up of 14 amino acids. CDR1 SGHAT and CDR2 FQNNGV come from the germline V gene. Trimming cost V 2 bases and J 8 bases, with 13 bases left between them.

The gene calls are TRBV4-1 and TRBJ2-7, with D uncertain. The length of the CDR3 is 17 residues. In germline, CDR1 is MGHRA, CDR2 YSYEKL. With 2 bases removed from V and 4 bases from J, the gap between germline ends came to 21 bases. The CDR3 loop is CASSQPTQLRAKYEQYF. The CDR3 coding sequence is TGCGCCAGCAGCCAACCCACCCAGCTCCGGGCCAAATACGAGCAGTACTTC.

The V gene is TRBV20-1, the J gene TRBJ2-1, with 14 bases identical to TRBD2. Looked up from germline, CDR1 is DFQATT and CDR2 is SNEGSKA (reference sequence). The J segment lost 3 bases and the V segment lost 0 bases, leaving 13 bases of the junction unmatched. The CDR3 sequence is 20 residues long. The DNA for the CDR3 is TGCAGTGCTAGAGATGCTTCCGGGACTAGCGGGAGTAGCGTCTACAATGAGCAGTTCTTC. Amino acids: CSARDASGTSGSSVYNEQFF.

This clonotype was counted between two and nine times. V usage is TRBV12-3 or TRBV12-4 and J usage is TRBJ2-1; 11 bases line up with TRBD2. J was trimmed by 7 bases and V by 5 bases; bases with no gene match: 7. The CDR3 contains 15 residues. Here the CDR3 reads CASSVLAGVGNEQFF. In nucleotides, the CDR3 is TGTGCCAGCAGTGTACTAGCGGGAGTGGGGAATGAGCAGTTCTTC.

The chain employs TRBV5-5 and TRBJ2-1; 11 bases line up with TRBD2. V shed 4 bases and J 8 bases; nucleotides not matched to a gene: 14. This CDR3 has 17 amino acids. Per germline, CDR1 SGHKS and CDR2 YYEKEE (reference sequence). The CDR3, as DNA: TGTGCCAGCAGCGCATCTAGCGGGAGGTATTTCCTGGATGAGCAGTTCTTC. Translated: CASSASSGRYFLDEQFF.

This clonotype was recorded at least ten times. V gene TRBV29-1 combines with J gene TRBJ1-1, with a weak D call TRBD1 (6 bases). The length of the CDR3 is 13 residues. Trimming cost V 3 bases and J 4 bases, with 12 bases left between them. CDR1 is SQVTM and CDR2 is ANQGSEA in the germline V gene. The CDR3: CSVDRTGSTEAFF. Written as DNA, the CDR3 is TGCAGCGTTGATAGAACAGGGAGCACTGAAGCTTTCTTT.

This clonotype has at least ten counts. The chain links TRBV12-3 or TRBV12-4 to TRBJ2-7; D gene ambiguous. V was clipped by 5 bases and J by 9 bases, with 23 bases between them. The CDR3 spans 15 residues. The CDR3 protein is CASSVDVRYNKLQYF. As DNA, the CDR3 is TGTGCCAGCAGTGTAGATGTTAGGTATAATAAACTGCAGTACTTC.